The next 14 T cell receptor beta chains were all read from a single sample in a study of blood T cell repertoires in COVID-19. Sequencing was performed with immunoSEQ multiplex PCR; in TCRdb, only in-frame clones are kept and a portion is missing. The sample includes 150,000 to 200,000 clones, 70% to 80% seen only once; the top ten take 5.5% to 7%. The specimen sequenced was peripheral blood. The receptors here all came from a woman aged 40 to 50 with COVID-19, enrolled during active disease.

The CDR3 is CASGLSRFLAGELEGTQYF. The CDR3 DNA reads TGTGCTAGTGGTTTGTCTCGATTTCTAGCGGGAGAACTTGAGGGGACCCAGTACTTC. The rearrangement joins TRBV12-5 to TRBJ2-5; TRBD2 agrees at 10 bases. J was trimmed by 7 bases and V by 2 bases; bases with no gene match: 19. The germline V gene encodes CDR1 LGHNT and CDR2 FRNRAP. The CDR3 consists of 19 residues.

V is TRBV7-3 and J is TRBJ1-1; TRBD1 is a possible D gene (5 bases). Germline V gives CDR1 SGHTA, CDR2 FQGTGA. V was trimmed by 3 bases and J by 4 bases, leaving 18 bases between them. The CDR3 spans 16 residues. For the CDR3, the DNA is TGTGCCAGCAGCTTCGGAGGAGGGATGGGGCCCACTGAAGCTTTCTTT. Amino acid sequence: CASSFGGGMGPTEAFF.

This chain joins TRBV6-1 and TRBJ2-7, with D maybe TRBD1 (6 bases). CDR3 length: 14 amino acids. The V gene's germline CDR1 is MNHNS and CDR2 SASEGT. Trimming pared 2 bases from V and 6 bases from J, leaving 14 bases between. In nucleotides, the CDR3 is TGTGCCAGCAGTGAAACAGGGCCGGCAGGCGAGCAGTACTTC. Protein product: CASSETGPAGEQYF.

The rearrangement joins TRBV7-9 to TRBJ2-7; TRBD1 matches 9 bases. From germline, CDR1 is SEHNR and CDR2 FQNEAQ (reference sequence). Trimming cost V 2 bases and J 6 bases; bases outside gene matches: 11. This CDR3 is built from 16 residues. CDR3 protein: CASSLRGQGLLIEQYF. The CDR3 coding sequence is TGTGCCAGCAGCTTAAGGGGACAGGGCCTTCTCATCGAGCAGTACTTC.

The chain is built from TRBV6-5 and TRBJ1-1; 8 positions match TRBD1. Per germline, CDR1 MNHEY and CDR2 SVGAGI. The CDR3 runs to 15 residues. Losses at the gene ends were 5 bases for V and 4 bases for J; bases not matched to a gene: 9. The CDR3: CASSLTLTGATEAFF. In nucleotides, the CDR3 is TGTGCCAGCAGTCTGACTCTGACAGGGGCCACTGAAGCTTTCTTT.

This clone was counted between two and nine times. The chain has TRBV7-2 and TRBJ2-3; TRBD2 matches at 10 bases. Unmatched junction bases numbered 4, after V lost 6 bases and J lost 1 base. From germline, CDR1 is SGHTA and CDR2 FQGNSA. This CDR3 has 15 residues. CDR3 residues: CASSRGLAGTDTQYF. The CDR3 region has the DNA TGTGCCAGCAGTCGAGGACTAGCGGGCACAGATACGCAGTATTTT.

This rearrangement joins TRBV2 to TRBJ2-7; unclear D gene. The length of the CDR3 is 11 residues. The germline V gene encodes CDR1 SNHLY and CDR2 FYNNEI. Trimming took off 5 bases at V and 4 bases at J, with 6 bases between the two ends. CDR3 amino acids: CASSPKYEQYF. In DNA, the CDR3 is TGTGCCAGCAGTCCTAAATACGAGCAGTACTTC. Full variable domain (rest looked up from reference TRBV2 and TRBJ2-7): EPEVTQTPSHQVTQMGQEVILRCVPISNHLYFYWYRQILGQKVEFLVSFYNNEISEKSEIFDDQFSVERPDGSNFTLKIRSTKLEDSAMYFCASSPKYEQYFGPGTRLTVT.

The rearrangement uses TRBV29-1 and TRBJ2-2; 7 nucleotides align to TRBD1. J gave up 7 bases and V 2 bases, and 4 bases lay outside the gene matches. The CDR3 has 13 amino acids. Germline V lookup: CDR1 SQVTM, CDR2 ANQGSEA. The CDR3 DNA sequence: TGCAGCGTTGAAAAGGGGGCAGGCGGGGAGCTGTTTTTT. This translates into CSVEKGAGGELFF.

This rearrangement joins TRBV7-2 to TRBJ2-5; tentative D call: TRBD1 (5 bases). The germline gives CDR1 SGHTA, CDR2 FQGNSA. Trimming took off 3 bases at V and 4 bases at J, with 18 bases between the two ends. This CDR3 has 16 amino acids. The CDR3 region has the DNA TGTGCCAGCAGCTTTGGACACACCCGAGCCGGAGAGACCCAGTACTTC. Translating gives CASSFGHTRAGETQYF. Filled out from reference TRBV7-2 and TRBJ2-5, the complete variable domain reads GAGVSQSPSNKVTEKGKDVELRCDPISGHTALYWYRQSLGQGLEFLIYFQGNSAPDKSGLPSDRFSAERTGGSVSTLTIQRTQQEDSAVYLCASSFGHTRAGETQYFGPGTRLLVL.

The CDR3 DNA follows: TGTGCCAGCAGCCACGGGGACAGGGGGATGTATAACTATGGCTACACCTTC. Encoded protein: CASSHGDRGMYNYGYTF. The chain joins TRBV4-2 to TRBJ1-2; 11 nucleotides line up with TRBD1. V dropped 3 bases and J dropped 1; count of bases not matched to a gene: 7. The germline V gene has CDR1 LGHNA and CDR2 YNFKEQ. The CDR3 spans 17 residues.

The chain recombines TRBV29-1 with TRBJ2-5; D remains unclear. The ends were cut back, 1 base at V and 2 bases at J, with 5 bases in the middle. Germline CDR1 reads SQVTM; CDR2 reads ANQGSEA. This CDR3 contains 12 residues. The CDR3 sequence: CSVEGQQETQYF. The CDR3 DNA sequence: TGCAGCGTTGAAGGGCAGCAAGAGACCCAGTACTTC.

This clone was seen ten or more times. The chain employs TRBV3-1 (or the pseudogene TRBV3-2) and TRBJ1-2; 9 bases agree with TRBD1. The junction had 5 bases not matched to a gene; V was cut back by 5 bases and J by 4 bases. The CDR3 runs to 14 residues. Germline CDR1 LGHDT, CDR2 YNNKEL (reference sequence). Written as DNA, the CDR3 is TGTGCCAGCAGCGCGGGACAGGGAGGCTATGGCTACACCTTC. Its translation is CASSAGQGGYGYTF.

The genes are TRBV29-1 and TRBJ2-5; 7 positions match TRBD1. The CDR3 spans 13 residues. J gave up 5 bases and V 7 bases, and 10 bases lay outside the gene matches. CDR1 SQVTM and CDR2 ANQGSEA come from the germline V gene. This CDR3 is CSGRRGSGETQYF. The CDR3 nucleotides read TGCAGCGGACGCAGGGGGTCAGGGGAGACCCAGTACTTC.

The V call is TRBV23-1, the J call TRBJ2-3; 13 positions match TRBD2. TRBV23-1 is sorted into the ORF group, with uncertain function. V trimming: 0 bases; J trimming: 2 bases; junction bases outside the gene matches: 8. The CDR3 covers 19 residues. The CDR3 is CASSQSTSGRKEDTDTQYF. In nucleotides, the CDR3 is TGCGCCAGCAGTCAATCGACTAGCGGGAGGAAGGAGGACACAGATACGCAGTATTTT.